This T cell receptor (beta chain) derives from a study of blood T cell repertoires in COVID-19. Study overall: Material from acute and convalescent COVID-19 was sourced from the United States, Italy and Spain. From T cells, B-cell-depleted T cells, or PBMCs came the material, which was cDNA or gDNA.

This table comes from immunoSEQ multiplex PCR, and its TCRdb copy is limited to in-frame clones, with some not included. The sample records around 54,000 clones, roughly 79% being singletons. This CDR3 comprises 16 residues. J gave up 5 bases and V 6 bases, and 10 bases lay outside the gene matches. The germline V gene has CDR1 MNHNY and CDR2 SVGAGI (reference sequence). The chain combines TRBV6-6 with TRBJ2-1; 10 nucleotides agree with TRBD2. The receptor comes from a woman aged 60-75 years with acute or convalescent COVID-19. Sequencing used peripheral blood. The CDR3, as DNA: TGTGCCAGCAGACCCCCCGGGACTAGCGATAACAATGAGCAGTTCTTC. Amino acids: CASRPPGTSDNNEQFF.